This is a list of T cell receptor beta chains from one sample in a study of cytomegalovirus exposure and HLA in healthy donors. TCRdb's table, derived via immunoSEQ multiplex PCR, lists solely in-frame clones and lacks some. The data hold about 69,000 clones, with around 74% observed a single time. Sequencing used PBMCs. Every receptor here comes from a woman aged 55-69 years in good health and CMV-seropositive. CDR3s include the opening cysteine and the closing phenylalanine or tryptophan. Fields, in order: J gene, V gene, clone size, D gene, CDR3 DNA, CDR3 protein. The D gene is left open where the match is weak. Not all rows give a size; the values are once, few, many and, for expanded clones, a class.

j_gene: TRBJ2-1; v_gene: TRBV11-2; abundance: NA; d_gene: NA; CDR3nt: TGTGCCAGCAGCACGAGAGCGGTAAACTACAATGAGCAGTTCTTC; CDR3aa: CASSTRAVNYNEQFF
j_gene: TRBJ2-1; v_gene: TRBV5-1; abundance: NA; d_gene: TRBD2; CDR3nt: TGCGCCAGCAGCTTGGAACAGCGGGGGGGGCGTGAGCAGTTCTTC; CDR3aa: CASSLEQRGGREQFF
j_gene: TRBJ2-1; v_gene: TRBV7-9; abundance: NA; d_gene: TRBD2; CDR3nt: TGTGCCAGCAGCTTAGGGGCTAGCGGGGGGGCAGATGAGCAGTTCTTC; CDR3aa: CASSLGASGGADEQFF
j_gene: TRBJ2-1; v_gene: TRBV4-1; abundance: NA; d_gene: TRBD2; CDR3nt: TGCGCCAGCAGCCAAGCCCCTTTGCGGGAGGGCTCCTACAATGAGCAGTTCTTC; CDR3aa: CASSQAPLREGSYNEQFF
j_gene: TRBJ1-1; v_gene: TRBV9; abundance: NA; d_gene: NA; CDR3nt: TGTGCCAGCAGCGTAGGCGGGGCCGGGACTGAAGCTTTCTTT; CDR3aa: CASSVGGAGTEAFF
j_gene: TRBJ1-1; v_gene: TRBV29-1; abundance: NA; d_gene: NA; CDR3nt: TGCAGCGTGTTCACAGGGTTTTTTGCTTTCTTT; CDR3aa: CSVFTGFFAFF
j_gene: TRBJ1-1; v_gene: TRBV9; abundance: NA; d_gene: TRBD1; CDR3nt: TGTGCCAGCAGCGTAGCTCCAGGGGGCACTGAAGCTTTCTTT; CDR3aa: CASSVAPGGTEAFF
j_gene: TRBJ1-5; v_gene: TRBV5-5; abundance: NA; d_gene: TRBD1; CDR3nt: TGTGCCAGCAGCTTGGGGACCTTGCAGGGGGGCAATCAGCCCCAGCATTTT; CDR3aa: CASSLGTLQGGNQPQHF
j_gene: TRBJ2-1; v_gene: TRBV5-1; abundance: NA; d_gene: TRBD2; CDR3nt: TGCGCCAGCAGAATAGCGGGAGGGCCTCTGAATGAGCAGTTCTTC; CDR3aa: CASRIAGGPLNEQFF
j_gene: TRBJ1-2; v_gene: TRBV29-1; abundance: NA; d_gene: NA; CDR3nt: TGCAGCGTTGGACAGGCCACAAATGACTACACCTTC; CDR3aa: CSVGQATNDYTF
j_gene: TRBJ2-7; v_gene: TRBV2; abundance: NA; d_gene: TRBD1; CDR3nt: TGTGCCAGCAGTCCCCGGACAGGGAACTACGAGCAGTACTTC; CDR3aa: CASSPRTGNYEQYF
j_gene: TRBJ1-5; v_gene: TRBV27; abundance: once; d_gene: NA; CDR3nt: TGTGCCAGCAGTTTTAATAGCAATCAGCCCCAGCATTTT; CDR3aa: CASSFNSNQPQHF
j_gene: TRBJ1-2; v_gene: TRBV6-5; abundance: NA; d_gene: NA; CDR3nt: TGTGCCAGCAGTCAAACCGGGACTGCATATGGCCACACCTTC; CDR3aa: CASSQTGTAYGHTF
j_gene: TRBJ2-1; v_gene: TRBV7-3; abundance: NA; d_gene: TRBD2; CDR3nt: TGTGCCAGCAGCTTACTTGCGGGGGGGCTTAATGAGCAGTTCTTC; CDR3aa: CASSLLAGGLNEQFF
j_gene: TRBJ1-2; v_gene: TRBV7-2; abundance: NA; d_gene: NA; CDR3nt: TGTGCCAGCAGCTTTGAGGGTGTCAATGGCTACACCTTC; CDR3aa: CASSFEGVNGYTF
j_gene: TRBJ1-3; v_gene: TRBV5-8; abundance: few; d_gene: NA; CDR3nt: TGTGCCAGCAGTACTGGGCAGAACAGAGGAAACACCATATATTTT; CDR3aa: CASSTGQNRGNTIYF
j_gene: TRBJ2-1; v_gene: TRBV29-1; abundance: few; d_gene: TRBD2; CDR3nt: TGCAGCGTCGAACCCACTAGCGGGGGGGGGAATGAGCAGTTCTTC; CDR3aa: CSVEPTSGGGNEQFF
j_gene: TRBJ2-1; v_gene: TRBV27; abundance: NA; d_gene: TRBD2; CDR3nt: TGTGCCAGCAGTCCGGGACTAGCGTACAATGAGCAGTTCTTC; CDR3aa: CASSPGLAYNEQFF
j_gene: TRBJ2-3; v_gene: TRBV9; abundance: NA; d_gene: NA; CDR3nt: TGTGCCAGCAGCGTAGGCTACACAGATACGCAGTATTTT; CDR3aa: CASSVGYTDTQYF
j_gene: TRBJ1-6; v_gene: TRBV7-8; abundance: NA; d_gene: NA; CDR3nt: TGTGCCAGCCGCTTTGGGCAGGAAAATTCACCCCTCCACTTT; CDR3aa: CASRFGQENSPLHF
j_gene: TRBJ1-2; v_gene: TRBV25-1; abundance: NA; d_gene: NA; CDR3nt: TGTGCCAGCAGTGTGACATGGAACTATGGCTACACCTTC; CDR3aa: CASSVTWNYGYTF
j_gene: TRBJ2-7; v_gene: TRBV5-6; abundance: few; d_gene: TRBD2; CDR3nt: TGTGCCAGCAGCTTGCGCGTGACTAGCGGGGGGAAGCAGTACTTC; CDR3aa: CASSLRVTSGGKQYF
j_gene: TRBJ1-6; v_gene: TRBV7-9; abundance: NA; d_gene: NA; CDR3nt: TGTGCCAGCAGCCCAGGCCGGCCGAGCAGGAGGGATTCACCCCTCCACTTT; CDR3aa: CASSPGRPSRRDSPLHF
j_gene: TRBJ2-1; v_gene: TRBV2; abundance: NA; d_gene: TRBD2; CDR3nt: TGTGCCAGCAGTGACAGCGGGGGGGGTACCTACAATGAGCAGTTCTTC; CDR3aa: CASSDSGGGTYNEQFF
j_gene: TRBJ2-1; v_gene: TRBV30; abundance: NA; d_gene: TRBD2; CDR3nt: TGTGCCCTCTCTACTAGCGGAAACTACAATGAGCAGTTCTTC; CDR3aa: CALSTSGNYNEQFF
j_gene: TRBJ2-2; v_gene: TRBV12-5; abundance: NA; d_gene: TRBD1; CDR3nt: TGTGCTAGTGGTTTGGGACAGGGGGTGACCGGGGAGCTGTTTTTT; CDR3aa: CASGLGQGVTGELFF
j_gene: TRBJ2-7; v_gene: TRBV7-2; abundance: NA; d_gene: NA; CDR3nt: TGTGCCAGCAGCTTAATAGGCACTAGAAACGAGCAGTACTTC; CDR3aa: CASSLIGTRNEQYF
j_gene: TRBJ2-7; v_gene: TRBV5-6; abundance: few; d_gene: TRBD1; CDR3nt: TGTGCCAGCAGCCGAGCGGGGACAGGGGCTTACGAGCAGTACTTC; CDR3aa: CASSRAGTGAYEQYF
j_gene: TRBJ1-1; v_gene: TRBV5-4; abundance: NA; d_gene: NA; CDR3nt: TGTGCCAGCAGCTGGGGCAGTACCTTGAACACTGAAGCTTTCTTT; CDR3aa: CASSWGSTLNTEAFF
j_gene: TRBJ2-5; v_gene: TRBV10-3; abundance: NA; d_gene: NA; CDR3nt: TGTGCCATCAGTGCCTTTAGGGGGAACCAAGAGACCCAGTACTTC; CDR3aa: CAISAFRGNQETQYF
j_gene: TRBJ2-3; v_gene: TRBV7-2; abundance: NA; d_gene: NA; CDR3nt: TGTGCCAGCAGCCTCGGGGGACGAGATACGCAGTATTTT; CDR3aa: CASSLGGRDTQYF
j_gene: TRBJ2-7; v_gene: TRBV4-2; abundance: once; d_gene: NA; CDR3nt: TGTGCCAGCAGCCAAGGTGATAGCCAAAGCTCCTACGAGCAGTACTTC; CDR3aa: CASSQGDSQSSYEQYF
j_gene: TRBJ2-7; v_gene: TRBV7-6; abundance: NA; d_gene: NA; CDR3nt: TGTGCCAGCAGCTTAGCCAGCGGGCCCTCCTACGAGCAGTACTTC; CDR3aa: CASSLASGPSYEQYF
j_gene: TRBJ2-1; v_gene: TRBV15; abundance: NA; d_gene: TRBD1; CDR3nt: TGTGCCACCAGCAGACCCCGGGGGACAGGGAGTTACAATGAGCAGTTCTTC; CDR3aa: CATSRPRGTGSYNEQFF
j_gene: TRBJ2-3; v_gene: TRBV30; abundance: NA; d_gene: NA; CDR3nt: TGTGCCTGGAGTCCTCTCACAGATACGCAGTATTTT; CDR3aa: CAWSPLTDTQYF
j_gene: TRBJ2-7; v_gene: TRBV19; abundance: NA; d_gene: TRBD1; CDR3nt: TGTGCCAGTAGTTCCGGACAGGGCCCCGAGCAGTACTTC; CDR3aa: CASSSGQGPEQYF
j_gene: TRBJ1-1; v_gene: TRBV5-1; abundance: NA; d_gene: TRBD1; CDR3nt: TGCGCCAGCAGCTTGGCCCCGGGACAGGGCTATGCTTTCTTT; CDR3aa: CASSLAPGQGYAFF
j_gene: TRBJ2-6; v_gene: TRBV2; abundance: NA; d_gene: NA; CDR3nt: TGTGCCAGCAGTCTTGGGAGCTCTGGGGCCAACGTCCTGACTTTC; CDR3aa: CASSLGSSGANVLTF
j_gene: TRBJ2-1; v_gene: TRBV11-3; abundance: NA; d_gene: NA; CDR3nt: TGTGCCAGCAGCTTAGGTCAGGGTAGTTTCAATGAGCAGTTCTTC; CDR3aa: CASSLGQGSFNEQFF
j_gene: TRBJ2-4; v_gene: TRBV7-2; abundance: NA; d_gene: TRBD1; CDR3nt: TGTGCCAGCAGCAGGGACAGTAAAGCCAAAAACATTCAGTACTTC; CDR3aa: CASSRDSKAKNIQYF
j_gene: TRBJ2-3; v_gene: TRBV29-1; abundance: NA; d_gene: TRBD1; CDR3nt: TGCAGCGTCTTGACAGGGGGCATGAGCACAGATACGCAGTATTTT; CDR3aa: CSVLTGGMSTDTQYF
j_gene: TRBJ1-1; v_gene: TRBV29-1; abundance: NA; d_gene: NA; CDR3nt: TGCAGCGTTGAACTGGGGGCGCGAGGGACTGAAGCTTTCTTT; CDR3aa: CSVELGARGTEAFF
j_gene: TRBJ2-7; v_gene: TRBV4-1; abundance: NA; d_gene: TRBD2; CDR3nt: TGCGCCAGCAGACCGCCCGGGACTAGCCACGAGCAGTACTTC; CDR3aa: CASRPPGTSHEQYF
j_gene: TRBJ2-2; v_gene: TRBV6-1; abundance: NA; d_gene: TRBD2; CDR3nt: TGTGCCAGCAGTGGCCGCCTAGCGGGGCGAGCCGGGGAGCTGTTTTTT; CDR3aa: CASSGRLAGRAGELFF
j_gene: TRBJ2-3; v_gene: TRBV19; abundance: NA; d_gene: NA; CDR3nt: TGTGCCAGTAGTGTCTCAGGGAGCACAGATACGCAGTATTTT; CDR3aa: CASSVSGSTDTQYF
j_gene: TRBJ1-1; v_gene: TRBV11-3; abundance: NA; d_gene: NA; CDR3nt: TGTGCCAGCAGCTTAGACAGGGACACTGAAGCTTTCTTT; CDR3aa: CASSLDRDTEAFF
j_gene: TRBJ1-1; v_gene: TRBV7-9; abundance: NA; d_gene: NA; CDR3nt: TGTGCCAGCAGCTCCAGACAGATGAACACTGAAGCTTTCTTT; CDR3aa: CASSSRQMNTEAFF
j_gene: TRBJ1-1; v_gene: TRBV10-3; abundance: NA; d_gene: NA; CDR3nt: TGTGCCATCAGGGCTACAGGGATGAACACTGAAGCTTTCTTT; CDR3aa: CAIRATGMNTEAFF
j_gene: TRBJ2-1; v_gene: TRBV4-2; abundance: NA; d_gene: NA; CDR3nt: TGTGCCAGCAGCCAAGAAGTCCTAAGCCCCTACAATGAGCAGTTCTTC; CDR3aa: CASSQEVLSPYNEQFF
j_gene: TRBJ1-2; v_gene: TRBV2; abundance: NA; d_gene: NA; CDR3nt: TGTGCCAGCACCGGGGGGGGCTACGGCTATGGCTACACCTTC; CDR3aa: CASTGGGYGYGYTF
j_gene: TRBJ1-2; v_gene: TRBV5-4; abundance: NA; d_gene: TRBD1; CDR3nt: TGTGCCAGCAGGGTGGGCGGCGGGACAGGGGCTGGCTACACCTTC; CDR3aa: CASRVGGGTGAGYTF
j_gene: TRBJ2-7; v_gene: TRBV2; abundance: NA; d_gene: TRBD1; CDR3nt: TGTGCCAGCAGTGATCCGGACAGGACATCCTACGAGCAGTACTTC; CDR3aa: CASSDPDRTSYEQYF
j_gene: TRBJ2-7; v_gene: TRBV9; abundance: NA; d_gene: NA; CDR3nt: TGTGCCAGCAGCGTAGTTCCGGGTCCCATTAACGAGCAGTACTTC; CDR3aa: CASSVVPGPINEQYF
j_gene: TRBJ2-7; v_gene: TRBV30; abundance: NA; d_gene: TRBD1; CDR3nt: TGTGCCTGGAGCAGGGGGATAGTCAACGAGCAGTACTTC; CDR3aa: CAWSRGIVNEQYF
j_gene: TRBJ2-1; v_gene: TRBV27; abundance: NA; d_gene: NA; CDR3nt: TGTGCCAGCAGTTTATCTACCGGGACTCTCCTCCTCGGGGGTGAGCAGTTCTTC; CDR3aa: CASSLSTGTLLLGGEQFF
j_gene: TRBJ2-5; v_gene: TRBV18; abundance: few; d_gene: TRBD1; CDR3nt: TGTGCCAGCACACGGACAGGGTCCATGAAGGAAGAGACCCAGTACTTC; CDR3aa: CASTRTGSMKEETQYF
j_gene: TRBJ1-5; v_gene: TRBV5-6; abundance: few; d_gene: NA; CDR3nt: TGTGCCAGCAGCTTGGGCGGGGGGCTTGCAGGTCAGCCCCAGCATTTT; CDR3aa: CASSLGGGLAGQPQHF
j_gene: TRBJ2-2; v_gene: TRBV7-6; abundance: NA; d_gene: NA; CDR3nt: TGTGCCAGCGCCACTCCGAACACCGGGGAGCTGTTTTTT; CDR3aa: CASATPNTGELFF
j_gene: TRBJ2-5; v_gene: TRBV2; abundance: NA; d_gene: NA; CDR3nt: TGTGCCAGTATACTAGGAGGGGAGACCCAGTACTTC; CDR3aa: CASILGGETQYF
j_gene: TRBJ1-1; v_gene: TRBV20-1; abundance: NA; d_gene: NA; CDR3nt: TGCAGTGCTAGCCCCTCCCTAGGAGCTTTCTTT; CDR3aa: CSASPSLGAFF